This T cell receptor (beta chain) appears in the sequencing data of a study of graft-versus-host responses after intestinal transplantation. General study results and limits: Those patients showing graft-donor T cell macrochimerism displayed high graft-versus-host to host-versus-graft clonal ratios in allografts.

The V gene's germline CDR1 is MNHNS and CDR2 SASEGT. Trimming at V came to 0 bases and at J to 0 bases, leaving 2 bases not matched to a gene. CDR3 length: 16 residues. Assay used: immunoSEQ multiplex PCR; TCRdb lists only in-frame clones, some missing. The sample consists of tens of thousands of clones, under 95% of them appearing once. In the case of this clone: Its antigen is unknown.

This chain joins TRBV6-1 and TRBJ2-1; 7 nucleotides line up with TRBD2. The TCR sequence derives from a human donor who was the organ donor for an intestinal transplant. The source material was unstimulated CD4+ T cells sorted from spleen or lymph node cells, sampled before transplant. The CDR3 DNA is TGTGCCAGCAGTGAAGCCCTAGCGGTCTCCTACAATGAGCAGTTCTTC. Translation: CASSEALAVSYNEQFF.